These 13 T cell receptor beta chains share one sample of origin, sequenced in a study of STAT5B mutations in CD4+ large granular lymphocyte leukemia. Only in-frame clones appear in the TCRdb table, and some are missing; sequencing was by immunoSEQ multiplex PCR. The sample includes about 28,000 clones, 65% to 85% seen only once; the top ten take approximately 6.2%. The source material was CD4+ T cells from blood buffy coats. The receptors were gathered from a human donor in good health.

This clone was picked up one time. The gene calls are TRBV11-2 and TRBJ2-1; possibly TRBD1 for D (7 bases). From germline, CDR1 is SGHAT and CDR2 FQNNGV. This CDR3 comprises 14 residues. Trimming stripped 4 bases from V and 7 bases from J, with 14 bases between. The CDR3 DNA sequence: TGTGCCAGCAGCTCCGCGACAGGGAGGAATGAGCAGTTCTTC. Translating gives CASSSATGRNEQFF.

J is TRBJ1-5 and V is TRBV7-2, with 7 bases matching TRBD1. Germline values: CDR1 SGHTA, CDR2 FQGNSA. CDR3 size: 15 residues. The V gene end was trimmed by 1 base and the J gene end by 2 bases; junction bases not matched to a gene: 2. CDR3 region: CASSLDGTGNQPQHF. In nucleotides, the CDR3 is TGTGCCAGCAGCTTAGATGGGACAGGCAATCAGCCCCAGCATTTT.

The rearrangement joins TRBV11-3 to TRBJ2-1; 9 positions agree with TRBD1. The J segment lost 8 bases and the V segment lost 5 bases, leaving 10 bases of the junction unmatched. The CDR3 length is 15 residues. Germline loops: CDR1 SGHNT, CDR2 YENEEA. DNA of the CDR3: TGTGCCAGCAGCCCCCCGGGGACAGGGTTCGATGAGCAGTTCTTC. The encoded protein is CASSPPGTGFDEQFF.

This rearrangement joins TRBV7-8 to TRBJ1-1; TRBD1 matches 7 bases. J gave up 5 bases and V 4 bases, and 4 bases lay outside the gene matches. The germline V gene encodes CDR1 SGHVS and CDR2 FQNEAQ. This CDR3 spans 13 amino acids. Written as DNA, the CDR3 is TGTGCCAGCAGCTCCCAGGGGGAAACTGAAGCTTTCTTT. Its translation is CASSSQGETEAFF.

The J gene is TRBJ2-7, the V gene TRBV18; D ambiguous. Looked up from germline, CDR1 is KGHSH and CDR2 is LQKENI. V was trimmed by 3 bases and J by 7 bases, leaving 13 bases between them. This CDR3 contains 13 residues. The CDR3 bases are TGTGCCAGCTCACCCGAGAACCCGAAGGAGCAGTACTTC. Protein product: CASSPENPKEQYF.

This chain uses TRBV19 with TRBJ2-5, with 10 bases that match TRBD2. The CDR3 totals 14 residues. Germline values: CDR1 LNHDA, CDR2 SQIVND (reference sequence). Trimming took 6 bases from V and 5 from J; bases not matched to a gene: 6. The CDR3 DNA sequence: TGTGCCAGTAGGGAGCGGGGGGGCGCGGAGACCCAGTACTTC. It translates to CASRERGGAETQYF.

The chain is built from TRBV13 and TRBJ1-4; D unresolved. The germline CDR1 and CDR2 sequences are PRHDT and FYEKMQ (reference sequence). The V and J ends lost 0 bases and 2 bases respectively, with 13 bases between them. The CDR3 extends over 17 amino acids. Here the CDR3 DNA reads TGTGCCAGCAGCTTAGGCCGTGGACCAGCGACTAATGAAAAACTGTTTTTT. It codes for CASSLGRGPATNEKLFF.

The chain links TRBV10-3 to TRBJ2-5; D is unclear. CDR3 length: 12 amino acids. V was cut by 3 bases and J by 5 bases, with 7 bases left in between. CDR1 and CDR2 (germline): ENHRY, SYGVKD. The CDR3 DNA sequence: TGTGCCATCAGTGATTTAAGTGAGACCCAGTACTTC. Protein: CAISDLSETQYF.

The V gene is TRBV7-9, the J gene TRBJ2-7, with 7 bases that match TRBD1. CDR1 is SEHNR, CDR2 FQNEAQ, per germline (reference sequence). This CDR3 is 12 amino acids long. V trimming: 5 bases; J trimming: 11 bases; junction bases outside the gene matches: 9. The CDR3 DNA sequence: TGTGCCAGCAGCCCTAGACAGGGTCAGGAGTACTTC. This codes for CASSPRQGQEYF.

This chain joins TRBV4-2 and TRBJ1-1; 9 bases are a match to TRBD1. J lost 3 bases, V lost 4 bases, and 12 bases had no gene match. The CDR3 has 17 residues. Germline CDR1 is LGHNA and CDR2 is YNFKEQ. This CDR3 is CASSPGTGMGVDTEAFF. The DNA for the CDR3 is TGTGCCAGCAGCCCCGGGACAGGGATGGGTGTCGACACTGAAGCTTTCTTT.

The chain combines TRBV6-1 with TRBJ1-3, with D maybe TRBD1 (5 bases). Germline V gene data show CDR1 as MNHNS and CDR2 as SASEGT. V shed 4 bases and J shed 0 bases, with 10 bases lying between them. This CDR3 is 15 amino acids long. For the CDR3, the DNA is TGTGCCAGCAGTGGCCGGGACGTCTCTGGAAACACCATATATTTT. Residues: CASSGRDVSGNTIYF.

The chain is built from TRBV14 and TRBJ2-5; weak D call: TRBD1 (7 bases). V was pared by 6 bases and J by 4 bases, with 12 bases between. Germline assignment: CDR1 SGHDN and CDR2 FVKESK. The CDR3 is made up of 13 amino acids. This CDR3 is CASRTQGGETQYF. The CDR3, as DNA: TGTGCCAGCAGGACGCAGGGGGGAGAGACCCAGTACTTC.

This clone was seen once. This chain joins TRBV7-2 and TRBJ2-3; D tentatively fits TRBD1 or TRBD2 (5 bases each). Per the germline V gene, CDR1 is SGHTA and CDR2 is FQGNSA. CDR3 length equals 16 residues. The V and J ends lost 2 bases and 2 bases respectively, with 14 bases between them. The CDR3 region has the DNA TGTGCCAGCAGCTTATCTCGGGACCTCCTCACAGATACGCAGTATTTT. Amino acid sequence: CASSLSRDLLTDTQYF.